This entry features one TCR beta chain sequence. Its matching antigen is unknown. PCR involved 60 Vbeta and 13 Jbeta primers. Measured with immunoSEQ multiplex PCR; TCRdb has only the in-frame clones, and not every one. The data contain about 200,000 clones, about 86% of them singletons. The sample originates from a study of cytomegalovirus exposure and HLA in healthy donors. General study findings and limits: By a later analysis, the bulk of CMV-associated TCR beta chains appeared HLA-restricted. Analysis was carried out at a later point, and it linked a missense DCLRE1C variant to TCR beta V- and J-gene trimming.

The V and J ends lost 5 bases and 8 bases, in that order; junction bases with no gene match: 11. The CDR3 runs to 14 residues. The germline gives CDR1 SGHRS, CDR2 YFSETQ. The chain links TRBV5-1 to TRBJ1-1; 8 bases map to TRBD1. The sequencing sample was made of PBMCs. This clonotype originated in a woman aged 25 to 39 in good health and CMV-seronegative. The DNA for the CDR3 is TGCGCCAGCAGGCGAACGACAGGGGCCCCCGAAGCTTTCTTT. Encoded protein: CASRRTTGAPEAFF.